One sample yielded the 21 T cell receptor beta chains listed below, sequenced in a study of cytomegalovirus exposure and HLA in healthy donors. Profiled with immunoSEQ multiplex PCR; TCRdb holds only in-frame clones, not every one. The sample has about 360,000 clones; about nine tenths are singletons. The specimen sequenced was PBMCs. The receptors originated from a young woman in good health and CMV-seronegative.

The chain recombines TRBV6-5 with TRBJ2-7, with 8 positions matching TRBD1. V lost 2 bases and J lost 0; bases outside the gene matches: 6. Germline-derived CDR1 and CDR2 are MNHEY and SVGAGI. The CDR3 has 16 amino acids. CDR3 loop: CASSYRTGTPSYEQYF. As DNA, the CDR3 is TGTGCCAGCAGTTACCGGACAGGGACCCCCTCCTACGAGCAGTACTTC.

The gene calls are TRBV13 and TRBJ2-1; TRBD2 aligns across 11 bases. The CDR3 is 18 residues long. Per germline, CDR1 PRHDT and CDR2 FYEKMQ (reference sequence). V was pared by 3 bases and J by 2 bases, with 9 bases of the junction left unmatched. The CDR3 sequence: CASSLASLAGGTYNEQFF. CDR3 nucleotide sequence: TGTGCCAGCAGCTTGGCCTCCCTAGCGGGGGGTACCTACAATGAGCAGTTCTTC.

The rearrangement links TRBV7-9 to TRBJ2-7; D call uncertain. Germline V gene data show CDR1 as SEHNR and CDR2 as FQNEAQ (reference sequence). The CDR3 contains 14 residues. V was pared by 5 bases and J by 2 bases, with 13 bases between. The CDR3 reads CASSASSSPYEQYF. CDR3 DNA sequence: TGTGCCAGCAGCGCCTCTAGTTCCCCCTACGAGCAGTACTTC.

The V call is TRBV29-1, the J call TRBJ1-2, with 10 positions matching TRBD1. This CDR3 spans 14 amino acids. J gave up 6 bases and V 7 bases, and 11 bases lay outside the gene matches. The germline CDR1 and CDR2 sequences are SQVTM and ANQGSEA. CDR3 amino acids: CSATIRGQGHGYTF. The DNA for the CDR3 is TGCAGCGCCACAATCAGGGGACAGGGGCATGGCTACACCTTC.

This clone has only a few counts. The J gene is TRBJ2-7, the V gene TRBV2, with TRBD1 matching 9 bases. This CDR3 region has 14 residues. V was pared by 6 bases and J by 3 bases, with 6 bases of the junction left unmatched. CDR1 is SNHLY, CDR2 FYNNEI, per germline. In DNA form, the CDR3 reads TGTGCCAGCAGCCGGGACAGGGAACTCTACGAGCAGTACTTC. Amino acids: CASSRDRELYEQYF.

The chain recombines TRBV19 with TRBJ1-5; 7 bases agree with TRBD1. The V and J ends lost 9 bases and 1 base, in that order; junction bases with no gene match: 12. The CDR3 loop spans 16 amino acids. Germline CDR1 reads LNHDA; CDR2 reads SQIVND (reference sequence). CDR3 sequence: CASQTTTGKSNQPQHF. The CDR3 nucleotides are TGTGCCAGCCAAACCACGACAGGGAAGAGCAATCAGCCCCAGCATTTT.

This chain links TRBV5-1 with TRBJ1-2, with 11 bases lining up with TRBD1. With 4 bases clipped from V and 7 bases from J, the junction kept 12 bases outside the gene matches. From germline, CDR1 is SGHRS and CDR2 YFSETQ. The CDR3 length is 16 residues. CDR3 nucleotide sequence: TGCGCCAGCAGCCCGAAGAGCGGGACAGGGGGATCTGGCTACACCTTC. Its protein is CASSPKSGTGGSGYTF.

The chain carries TRBV18 and TRBJ2-1, with TRBD2 matching over 12 bases. The CDR3 runs 19 residues. Germline assignment: CDR1 KGHSH and CDR2 LQKENI. V shed 5 bases, J shed 0 bases, and the junction held 11 bases outside the gene matches. Written as DNA, the CDR3 is TGTGCCAGCTCAACTGAACTAGCGGGAGGCCCTTACTCCTACAATGAGCAGTTCTTC. This translates into CASSTELAGGPYSYNEQFF.

The rearrangement links TRBV5-6 to TRBJ2-5, with a tentative D call TRBD1 (5 bases). In germline, CDR1 is SGHDT, CDR2 YYEEEE. CDR3 length: 14 residues. Trimming stripped 5 bases from V and 2 bases from J, with 13 bases between. This CDR3 is CASRQAGLQETQYF. The CDR3 DNA reads TGTGCCAGCAGGCAGGCAGGGCTGCAAGAGACCCAGTACTTC.

The CDR3 DNA follows: TGCGCCAGCAGCCAAGAAAGCGGGGGCTACTACAATCATGAGCAGTTCTTC. Residues: CASSQESGGYYNHEQFF. The chain links TRBV4-1 to TRBJ2-1, with TRBD2 identical over 8 bases. The V segment lost 0 bases and the J segment 8 bases; nucleotides outside the gene matches: 12. CDR1 and CDR2 (germline): MGHRA, YSYEKL. The CDR3 is 17 residues long.

The V call is TRBV29-1, the J call TRBJ2-1; the D gene is possibly TRBD1 (5 bases). The CDR3 loop spans 15 amino acids. The V end lost 3 bases, the J end lost 8 bases, and 20 bases lay between the germline ends. Germline V gene data show CDR1 as SQVTM and CDR2 as ANQGSEA. The CDR3 spells CSVELGPTSIDEQFF. CDR3 bases: TGCAGCGTTGAGCTGGGGCCCACATCTATCGATGAGCAGTTCTTC.

The V gene is TRBV2, the J gene TRBJ2-5, with TRBD2 identical over 9 bases. Trimming took 5 bases from V and 1 from J; bases not matched to a gene: 8. CDR3 length: 16 residues. Looked up from germline, CDR1 is SNHLY and CDR2 is FYNNEI. CDR3 amino acids: CASSLGLAGFQETQYF. The DNA for the CDR3 is TGTGCCAGCAGTTTGGGACTAGCTGGGTTCCAAGAGACCCAGTACTTC.

This clone has more than one count but fewer than ten. The V and J genes are TRBV2 and TRBJ2-5; TRBD2 matches 9 bases. The CDR3 runs to 14 residues. V was clipped by 9 bases and J by 2 bases; unmatched bases: 7. Per germline, CDR1 SNHLY and CDR2 FYNNEI. CDR3 nucleotide sequence: TGTGCCAGTCGGACTAGCGAGGGACAAGAGACCCAGTACTTC. It specifies CASRTSEGQETQYF. Supplemented by reference TRBV2 and TRBJ2-5, the full variable domain reads EPEVTQTPSHQVTQMGQEVILRCVPISNHLYFYWYRQILGQKVEFLVSFYNNEISEKSEIFDDQFSVERPDGSNFTLKIRSTKLEDSAMYFCASRTSEGQETQYFGPGTRLLVL.

This clone has just one count. The V call is TRBV9, the J call TRBJ2-7; 10 nucleotides agree with TRBD1. The CDR3 loop spans 18 amino acids. With 2 bases clipped from V and 7 bases from J, the junction kept 18 bases outside the gene matches. Germline-derived CDR1 and CDR2 are SGDLS and YYNGEE. CDR3 coding DNA: TGTGCCAGCAGCGTGGGACAGGGGCTAGAGAATTTGTACGGGGAGCAGTACTTC. Translation: CASSVGQGLENLYGEQYF.

This CDR3 reads CATTSGPGDTQYF. DNA of the CDR3: TGTGCAACCACTAGCGGCCCGGGAGATACGCAGTATTTT. The rearrangement links TRBV6-1 to TRBJ2-3; 8 nucleotides align to TRBD2. The CDR3 is 13 amino acids. CDR1 is MNHNS and CDR2 is SASEGT in the germline V gene.

J is TRBJ2-1 and V is TRBV11-2; 8 nucleotides match TRBD2. The V gene end was trimmed by 6 bases and the J gene end by 9 bases; junction bases not matched to a gene: 10. The CDR3 covers 14 residues. CDR1 and CDR2 (germline): SGHAT, FQNNGV. CDR3 bases: TGTGCCAGCAGAAGCGGGAGCCAAGTAAGTGAGCAGTTCTTC. This translates into CASRSGSQVSEQFF.

This clone was observed a handful of times. The rearrangement joins TRBV7-8 to TRBJ2-7; TRBD1 agrees at 10 bases. Germline V CDR1 and CDR2: SGHVS, FQNEAQ. CDR3 length equals 14 residues. The junction had 9 bases not matched to a gene; V was cut back by 6 bases and J by 7 bases. The CDR3 region is CASSSGTGALEQYF. The CDR3 DNA follows: TGTGCCAGCAGTTCCGGGACAGGGGCCCTGGAGCAGTACTTC.

The J gene is TRBJ1-4, the V gene TRBV6-1; D not resolved. The CDR3 spans 13 residues. V was cut by 5 bases and J by 3 bases, with 7 bases left in between. Germline lookup yields CDR1 MNHNS and CDR2 SASEGT. CDR3 protein: CASSPGANEKLFF. CDR3 sequence (DNA): TGTGCCAGCAGTCCCGGGGCTAATGAAAAACTGTTTTTT.

This chain uses TRBV6-5 with TRBJ2-7, with 7 bases identical to TRBD2. V lost 2 bases to trimming and J lost 5 bases; unmatched junction nucleotides: 3. The CDR3 has 13 residues. Germline lookup yields CDR1 MNHEY and CDR2 SVGAGI. DNA of the CDR3: TGTGCCAGCAGTTACGGGGGGAGGGACGAGCAGTACTTC. Its protein product is CASSYGGRDEQYF.

This sequence joins TRBV9 and TRBJ2-3, with 8 bases matching TRBD2. CDR3 length equals 15 residues. Looked up from germline, CDR1 is SGDLS and CDR2 is YYNGEE. V shed 0 bases and J 2 bases; nucleotides not matched to a gene: 2. The CDR3 loop is CASSVEAGDTDTQYF. The CDR3 coding sequence is TGTGCCAGCAGCGTAGAAGCGGGAGACACAGATACGCAGTATTTT.

DNA of the CDR3: TGTGCCAGCAGCTTAGACAGGGGCGAGCAGTACTTC. Its translation is CASSLDRGEQYF. The V gene is TRBV7-2, the J gene TRBJ2-7, with 7 bases that match TRBD1. Per the germline V gene, CDR1 is SGHTA and CDR2 is FQGNSA. The CDR3 is made up of 12 amino acids. J gave up 6 bases and V 1 base, and 0 bases lay outside the gene matches.